A single sample is the source of the 27 T cell receptor beta chains below, sequenced in a study of patients and donors after allogeneic stem cell transplantation (dated by TCRdb to between 2020 and 2021). The library was generated by RT-PCR. The instrument given in TCRdb is NextSeq 550. Clones were called with MiXCR by TCRdb after fastp trimmed the public reads at Q25, and only in-frame beta chains were retained. Each entry merges the rows of one CDR3 protein and shows their most common DNA and genes. This sample has more than 150,000 distinct CDR3 sequences in its table, and 35% to 50% of those were observed once. Jointly, the top ten make up 33% of the sample. The material sequenced was blood, either unsorted or a sorted T cell fraction (not recorded which). The receptors were gathered from a human donor who was either an allogeneic HSCT recipient or a stem cell or donor lymphocyte infusion donor (not recorded which). It is not recorded whose cells these are; they may come from a transplant donor.

This chain joins TRBV12-3 or TRBV12-4 and TRBJ1-5; 10 bases are a match to TRBD1. The CDR3 totals 17 residues. V trimming: 6 bases; J trimming: 5 bases; junction bases outside the gene matches: 13. The chain's CDR3 is CASSLASGTGVDQPQHF. In nucleotides, the CDR3 is TGTGCCAGCAGCCTGGCCTCCGGGACAGGGGTCGATCAGCCCCAGCATTTT.

This clonotype showed up just a few times. The chain links TRBV9 to TRBJ2-3, with 10 bases lining up with TRBD2. The CDR3 covers 16 residues. Germline CDR1 reads SGDLS; CDR2 reads YYNGEE. J gave up 5 bases and V 0 bases, and 6 bases lay outside the gene matches. The CDR3 spells CASSVASGSIKDTQYF. The CDR3 DNA is TGTGCCAGCAGCGTAGCTAGCGGGAGTATCAAAGATACGCAGTATTTT.

This clonotype was found a few times. CDR3 DNA: TGCAGTGCTAGCGACCGCGGGACAGGGACCAATCAGCCCCAGCATTTT. Protein product: CSASDRGTGTNQPQHF. V usage is TRBV20-1 and J usage is TRBJ1-5, with 9 bases fitting TRBD1. Germline CDR1 is DFQATT and CDR2 is SNEGSKA (reference sequence). The CDR3 covers 16 residues. The V and J ends lost 3 bases and 3 bases, in that order; junction bases with no gene match: 9.

The V gene is TRBV12-3 or TRBV12-4, the J gene TRBJ2-7; possible D gene TRBD1, 5 bases. Trimming stripped 3 bases from V and 6 bases from J, with 15 bases between. This CDR3 comprises 14 residues. CDR3 nucleotide sequence: TGTGCCAGCAGTTTTGGACACCAAGGAGCCGAGCAGTACTTC. Translated, it gives CASSFGHQGAEQYF.

A few counts support this clonotype. The chain uses TRBV12-3 or TRBV12-4 and TRBJ2-6, with TRBD2 matching 8 bases. The J segment lost 2 bases and the V segment lost 2 bases, leaving 8 bases of the junction unmatched. This CDR3 spans 18 amino acids. The CDR3 protein is CASSLIGLAGTGANVLTF. The CDR3, as DNA: TGTGCCAGCAGTTTAATCGGGCTAGCGGGTACTGGGGCCAACGTCCTGACTTTC.

This clonotype is a singleton in its sample. The chain employs TRBV4-3 and TRBJ2-1; 8 nucleotides line up with TRBD1. The CDR3 runs to 17 residues. Germline V gene data show CDR1 as LGHNA and CDR2 as YSLEER. Germline trimming cut 4 bases from V and 3 bases from J; bases unmatched to any gene: 11. The CDR3 here is CASSLFRQGSFYNEQFF. CDR3 DNA sequence: TGCGCCAGCAGCCTTTTCAGACAGGGGAGCTTCTACAATGAGCAGTTCTTC.

This clonotype turned up a few times. The CDR3 here is CASSPDRGNGYTF. CDR3 nucleotides: TGTGCCAGCAGCCCCGACAGGGGGAATGGCTACACCTTC. This chain uses TRBV7-8 with TRBJ1-2, with TRBD1 identical over 9 bases. From germline, CDR1 is SGHVS and CDR2 FQNEAQ. The CDR3 has 13 amino acids. J was trimmed by 6 bases and V by 5 bases; bases with no gene match: 4. Together with reference TRBV7-8 and TRBJ1-2, the CDR3 gives the full variable domain: GAGVSQSPRYKVAKRGQDVALRCDPISGHVSLFWYQQALGQGPEFLTYFQNEAQLDKSGLPSDRFFAERPEGSVSTLKIQRTQQEDSAVYLCASSPDRGNGYTFGSGTRLTVV.

The table lists this clonotype with a few counts. The chain combines TRBV5-1 with TRBJ2-1; possibly TRBD2 for D (6 bases). The germline V gene has CDR1 SGHRS and CDR2 YFSETQ. The CDR3 is 14 residues long. The V end was cut by 4 bases, the J end by 7 bases, with 15 bases between. The CDR3 DNA follows: TGCGCCAGCAGCGAGGGACTTTCCCCGAATGAGCAGTTCTTC. Translation gives CASSEGLSPNEQFF.

V is TRBV18 and J is TRBJ1-5, with 7 bases matching TRBD1. Trimming removed 6 bases from V and 7 bases from J; junction bases left unmatched: 9. The length of the CDR3 is 14 residues. The germline V gene has CDR1 KGHSH and CDR2 LQKENI. The CDR3 spells CASSRTGEGQPQHF. Written as DNA, the CDR3 is TGTGCCAGCTCCCGAACAGGGGAGGGACAGCCCCAGCATTTT.

This clonotype showed up just a few times. The chain has TRBV9 and TRBJ1-6; D is ambiguous. Between the trimmed V and J ends, which lost 4 bases and 8 bases, there was a span of 10 bases. Per germline, CDR1 SGDLS and CDR2 YYNGEE. The CDR3 length is 13 residues. DNA of the CDR3: TGTGCCAGCAGCCGGGATAATGATTCACCCCTCCACTTT. This encodes CASSRDNDSPLHF.

The V gene is TRBV6-2 or TRBV6-3, the J gene TRBJ1-2, with 7 bases matching TRBD1. V shed 8 bases, J shed 1 base, and the junction held 7 bases outside the gene matches. The germline V gene has CDR1 MNHEY and CDR2 SVGEGT. The CDR3 has 14 residues. CDR3 in amino acids: CASRTGAINYGYTF. For the CDR3, the DNA is TGTGCCAGCCGAACAGGGGCGATTAACTATGGCTACACCTTC.

V and J are TRBV12-3 or TRBV12-4 and TRBJ2-3, with D unresolved. V was shortened by 4 bases and J by 0 bases, with 14 bases between the two germline ends. This CDR3 contains 16 residues. CDR3 amino acids: CASSSWRQVSTDTQYF. The DNA of the CDR3 is TGTGCCAGCAGTTCATGGAGACAAGTTAGCACAGATACGCAGTATTTT.

Notes on this clonotype: A much larger clonotype is one base distant, so this may be a read error. The chain combines TRBV7-2 with TRBJ2-5; weak D call: TRBD2 (5 bases). CDR1 is SGHTA, CDR2 FQGNSA, per germline. The CDR3 has 15 amino acids. V was trimmed by 1 base and J by 6 bases, leaving 15 bases between them. The CDR3 loop is CASSLERYEQKTQYF. As DNA, the CDR3 is TGTGCCAGCAGCTTAGAGCGGTACGAACAAAAGACCCAGTACTTC.

V gene TRBV5-1 combines with J gene TRBJ1-1; 9 bases align to TRBD1. This CDR3 is built from 14 residues. CDR1 and CDR2 from the germline V gene are SGHRS and YFSETQ. V lost 4 bases and J lost 5; bases outside the gene matches: 6. Written as DNA, the CDR3 is TGCGCCAGCAGCGGGGGGACAGGGCTGACTGAAGCTTTCTTT. It specifies CASSGGTGLTEAFF.

The chain uses TRBV15 and TRBJ1-4; no firm D call. Trimming cost V 1 base and J 5 bases, with 5 bases left between them. Per germline, CDR1 LNHNV and CDR2 YYDKDF (reference sequence). This CDR3 contains 13 residues. The CDR3 region is CATSRGWNEKLFF. CDR3 DNA sequence: TGTGCCACCAGCAGAGGATGGAATGAAAAACTGTTTTTT.

This chain uses TRBV28 with TRBJ2-7, with D hard to call. Per the germline V gene, CDR1 is MDHEN and CDR2 is SYDVKM. The CDR3 consists of 11 residues. Trimming cost V 3 bases and J 6 bases, with 6 bases left between them. CDR3: CASSFLTEQYF. Written as DNA, the CDR3 is TGTGCCAGCAGTTTTCTGACCGAGCAGTACTTC.

In its sample, this clonotype was seen many times. The chain uses TRBV12-3 or TRBV12-4 and TRBJ2-2; no reliable D call. The V and J ends lost 6 bases and 11 bases respectively, with 10 bases between them. This CDR3 comprises 11 residues. The CDR3: CASSITRELFF. CDR3 DNA: TGTGCCAGCAGCATTACCAGAGAGCTGTTTTTT.

The rearrangement uses TRBV9 and TRBJ2-5; the match to TRBD2 covers 7 bases. V lost 0 bases, J lost 4 bases, and 9 bases stayed unmatched. Germline V gene lookup returns CDR1 SGDLS and CDR2 YYNGEE. The CDR3 is 16 amino acids. CDR3 sequence: CASSVDGGSIVETQYF. For the CDR3, the DNA is TGTGCCAGCAGCGTAGACGGCGGGAGTATAGTAGAGACCCAGTACTTC.

This clonotype has a handful of counts. The chain links TRBV5-1 to TRBJ1-2, with 9 bases that match TRBD1. Germline CDR1 SGHRS, CDR2 YFSETQ. The CDR3 has 14 amino acids. V was pared by 4 bases and J by 8 bases, with 9 bases of the junction left unmatched. This chain's CDR3 is CASSTPGQGVGYTF. The CDR3 nucleotides read TGCGCCAGCAGCACCCCGGGACAGGGCGTCGGCTACACCTTC.

This clonotype was counted only a few times. V gene TRBV6-2 or TRBV6-3 combines with J gene TRBJ2-1, with D hard to call. CDR1 and CDR2 from the germline V gene are MNHEY and SVGEGT. The V end lost 6 bases, the J end lost 8 bases, and 11 bases lay between the germline ends. The CDR3 consists of 12 residues. CDR3 region: CASRGYLHEQFF. For the CDR3, the DNA is TGTGCCAGCAGAGGATACCTCCATGAGCAGTTCTTC.

This chain connects TRBV15 to TRBJ1-5; D gene ambiguous. CDR3 length: 15 amino acids. V was shortened by 5 bases and J by 0 bases, with 11 bases between the two germline ends. Germline loops: CDR1 LNHNV, CDR2 YYDKDF (reference sequence). DNA of the CDR3: TGTGCCACCAGCCCCTCTACCAATAGCAATCAGCCCCAGCATTTT. It translates to CATSPSTNSNQPQHF.

The gene calls are TRBV5-1 and TRBJ1-1, with D possibly TRBD1 on 5 matching bases. V was shortened by 0 bases and J by 3 bases, with 9 bases between the two germline ends. From germline, CDR1 is SGHRS and CDR2 YFSETQ. The CDR3 is 14 residues long. The CDR3 here is CASSLEGADTEAFF. DNA of the CDR3: TGCGCCAGCAGCTTGGAAGGGGCGGACACTGAAGCTTTCTTT.

This clonotype was seen a few times. The V gene is TRBV7-2, the J gene TRBJ1-5; no clear D. Trimming took 1 base from V and 6 from J, leaving 10 bases between them. This CDR3 spans 14 amino acids. Per germline, CDR1 SGHTA and CDR2 FQGNSA. The CDR3 loop is CASSLVFGPQPQHF. The CDR3 DNA is TGTGCCAGCAGCTTAGTTTTCGGGCCTCAGCCCCAGCATTTT.

This clonotype was seen only a few times. The V call is TRBV7-9, the J call TRBJ2-7; TRBD2 agrees at 12 bases. This CDR3 is 18 amino acids long. Germline lookup yields CDR1 SEHNR and CDR2 FQNEAQ (reference sequence). Losses at the gene ends were 5 bases for V and 0 bases for J; bases not matched to a gene: 11. CDR3 sequence reads: CASSKMTSGSGYSYEQYF. CDR3 nucleotides: TGTGCCAGCAGCAAAATGACTAGCGGGAGCGGGTACTCCTACGAGCAGTACTTC.

In nucleotides, the CDR3 is TGTGCCAGCAGCTTAGAGGGGCCTCCTAATGAGCAGTTCTTC. Translated, it gives CASSLEGPPNEQFF. This sequence joins TRBV11-2 and TRBJ2-1, with D maybe TRBD1 (5 bases). The CDR3 sequence is 14 residues long. Trimming pared 0 bases from V and 7 bases from J, leaving 10 bases between. Per the germline V gene, CDR1 is SGHAT and CDR2 is FQNNGV.

This rearrangement joins TRBV20-1 to TRBJ1-1; D gene ambiguous. Trimming shortened V by 4 bases and J by 1 base, and 13 bases separated the two germline ends. In germline, CDR1 is DFQATT, CDR2 SNEGSKA (reference sequence). CDR3 length: 14 residues. The CDR3, as DNA: TGCAGTGCTATACCCGGTACAAAGAACACTGAAGCTTTCTTT. It codes for CSAIPGTKNTEAFF.

This clonotype was picked up a small number of times. The chain links TRBV28 to TRBJ1-4; D is unresolved. CDR3 size: 15 residues. Germline CDR1 and CDR2: MDHEN and SYDVKM. With 3 bases removed from V and 7 bases from J, the gap between germline ends came to 15 bases. The CDR3, as DNA: TGTGCCAGCAGTTTCGTGCTCCGATCGCCTGAAAAACTGTTTTTT. Amino acids: CASSFVLRSPEKLFF.